This TCR beta chain was captured by sequencing in a study of T-cell reconstitution after alpha-beta-depleted transplantation in children. V was pared by 3 bases and J by 2 bases, with 14 bases between. This CDR3 comprises 15 residues. Germline V CDR1 and CDR2: LNHDA, SQIVND (reference sequence). Study-wide findings and caveats: The origin of high day-60 TCRbeta diversity in some patients lay in surviving recipient T cells and thymic progenitors.

As regards this clonotype: Its matching antigen is unknown.

Preparing the TCRbeta library involved the use of unique molecular identifiers. In TCRdb, the PCR reads were re-called with MiXCR into one record per CDR3 protein. The sample includes 280,000 or so distinct CDR3 sequences, 11% of them seen just once. The receptor was derived from a male patient aged 2 to 10 who had a stem cell transplant for chronic granulomatous disease, so the T cells may come from the graft donor. The sample was peripheral blood, taken 180 days after TCRalphabeta/CD19-depleted stem cell transplant. The chain is built from TRBV19 and TRBJ2-7; tentatively, D is TRBD2 (5 bases). CDR3 residues: CASSIAGGFAYEQYF. In nucleotides, the CDR3 is TGTGCCAGTAGTATTGCGGGCGGATTCGCCTACGAGCAGTACTTC.